This TCR beta chain was captured in a study of human T cells and chemical hapten exposure. At the level of the study: Sensitization applied 2% DPC to approximately 2 cm by approximately 2 cm of upper inner arm skin. Throughout a study of 20 to 25 weeks, patients underwent weekly scalp administration of diphenylcyclopropenone doses.

CDR3 size: 12 residues. CDR1 and CDR2 from the germline V gene are SQVTM and ANQGSEA. V was clipped by 2 bases and J by 9 bases, with 11 bases between them. This clonotype has a handful of counts. No antigen is known for it. Using its own MiXCR run on the RACE reads, TCRdb lists one record per CDR3 protein. The sample has 97,000 or so distinct CDR3 sequences, 25% to 35% seen once. Time point described: patch test 3, about 24 weeks after DPC sensitization. The treatment was: therapeutic diphenylcyclopropenone sensitization with weekly scalp DPC. Alopecia patients between 18 and 70 years old and suitable for DPC were used as donors. Study results and caveats: The study found expanded TCRs formed significantly more large CDR3 similarity clusters than controls.

The sequence was obtained from a man aged 35 to 55 with alopecia areata. Some clones in this sample may be carry-over from other donors' samples. This chain links TRBV29-1 with TRBJ2-1, with D uncertain. Source: whole blood, taken in connection with sensitization to the hapten diphenylcyclopropenone (DPC). CDR3 in DNA: TGCAGCGTTGAAAACGCGCGCGGTGAGCAGTTCTTC. Its protein is CSVENARGEQFF.